What follows is one TCR beta chain and its context. The repertoire was sequenced with immunoSEQ multiplex PCR; TCRdb's copy has only in-frame clones and lacks some. The sample includes about 320,000 clones, over 85% seen only once; the top ten take 11%. The data were obtained in a study of blood T cell repertoires in COVID-19. The sequence derives from a woman in her 30s with COVID-19, enrolled during active disease. The sequenced sample was peripheral blood.

CDR3 DNA sequence: TGTGCCAGCAGCTTACTGCGGGGCACTGAAGCTTTCTTT. It specifies CASSLLRGTEAFF. The chain is built from TRBV11-3 and TRBJ1-1; D unresolved. There are 13 residues in the CDR3. CDR1 is SGHNT, CDR2 YENEEA, per germline. V lost 2 bases to trimming and J lost 4 bases, with 8 bases between them. Complete variable domain (other parts from reference TRBV11-3 and TRBJ1-1): EAGVVQSPRYKIIEKKQPVAFWCNPISGHNTLYWYLQNLGQGPELLIRYENEEAVDDSQLPKDRFSAERLKGVDSTLKIQPAELGDSAVYLCASSLLRGTEAFFGQGTRLTVV.